This T cell receptor (beta chain) derives from a study of identical twins' blood T cells. From the 5' RACE reads, TCRdb called clonotypes with MiXCR, one entry per CDR3 protein. The sample records fewer than 450,000 distinct CDR3 sequences, 28% being singletons. The V gene's germline CDR1 is SQVTM and CDR2 ANQGSEA. Trimming took 4 bases from V and 10 from J, leaving 11 bases between them. The CDR3 has 11 amino acids. Input material: PBMCs. The TCR was taken from a woman aged 18-50 years in good health. The chain uses TRBV29-1 and TRBJ2-1; D not certain. In DNA form, the CDR3 reads TGCAGCGTTGGCGCGGAAGACGAGCAGTTCTTC. Translation gives CSVGAEDEQFF.